This is a list of T cell receptor beta chains from one sample in a study of STAT5B mutations in CD4+ large granular lymphocyte leukemia. The repertoire was sequenced with immunoSEQ multiplex PCR; TCRdb's copy has only in-frame clones and lacks some. The sample yields tens of thousands of clones, around 76% seen once. Sequences were obtained from CD4+ T cells from blood buffy coats. These TCRs come from a human donor in good health. CDR3s include the opening cysteine and the closing phenylalanine or tryptophan. The D gene is left open where the match is weak.

j_call | v_call | d_call | cdr3_aa
TRBJ2-1 | TRBV11-3 | . | CASSLVPSGVTEQFF
TRBJ1-3 | TRBV4-2 | . | CASSQDQSSGNTIYF
TRBJ2-5 | TRBV30 | . | CAWSRRGPETQYF
TRBJ2-7 | TRBV11-3 | TRBD1 | CASSEQGARYEQYF
TRBJ2-2 | TRBV7-8 | TRBD1 | CASRSPGQITGELFF
TRBJ1-6 | TRBV7-2 | . | CASSLGGGSNSPLHF
TRBJ2-1 | TRBV6-1 | . | CASSEYWAGAYNEQFF
TRBJ2-7 | TRBV2 | TRBD1 | CASTGTGGGEQYF
TRBJ2-7 | TRBV7-9 | . | CASSLEGPNEQYF
TRBJ2-4 | TRBV2 | TRBD1 | CASSAKTGENIQYF
TRBJ1-4 | TRBV6-5 | TRBD1 | CASSSPDRADEKLFF
TRBJ1-1 | TRBV11-2 | . | CASSPQGLNTEAFF
TRBJ1-2 | TRBV7-9 | . | CASSSRQYGGYGYTF
TRBJ2-1 | TRBV9 | TRBD2 | CASSVDPGRVDEQFF
TRBJ1-2 | TRBV21-1 | . | CASSREQDFNYGYTF
TRBJ2-7 | TRBV4-1 | . | CASSQDHSFFGTQGYEQYF
TRBJ1-3 | TRBV11-1 | . | CASSLDNFANTIYF
TRBJ1-1 | TRBV5-1 | . | CASSLTVNTEAFF
TRBJ2-5 | TRBV7-9 | . | CASRRGTVQKETQYF
TRBJ1-1 | TRBV18 | . | CASSLQQLEAFF
TRBJ1-6 | TRBV11-3 | . | CASSISPIGSPLHF
TRBJ1-1 | TRBV5-1 | . | CASRVIGDTEAFF
TRBJ2-1 | TRBV7-6 | . | CASSLVAGINNEQFF
TRBJ1-2 | TRBV20-1 | . | CTPGGNYGYTF
TRBJ1-5 | TRBV27 | . | CASSLGRINQPQHF
TRBJ2-2 | TRBV18 | . | CASSPGRNTGELFF
TRBJ1-5 | TRBV6-6 | TRBD1 | CASDRGTNQPQHF
TRBJ2-3 | TRBV18 | . | CASSEPDTQYF
TRBJ1-2 | TRBV4-1 | TRBD1 | CASSHQEGADYGYTF
TRBJ2-2 | TRBV7-3 | . | CASSFAVTGELFF
TRBJ2-5 | TRBV5-1 | . | CASKRAYGEETQYF
TRBJ2-1 | TRBV6-1 | TRBD2 | CASIAGTEQFF
TRBJ1-2 | TRBV9 | TRBD1 | CASSVERQGSYYTF
TRBJ2-7 | TRBV29-1 | . | CSVGTFDRGAWEQYF
TRBJ1-2 | TRBV14 | TRBD1 | CASSQAGDRPLHGYTF
TRBJ2-1 | TRBV7-2 | . | CASTPVAAFYNEQFF
TRBJ2-7 | TRBV7-8 | TRBD1 | CASSLTQGAVLDEQYF
TRBJ2-5 | TRBV19 | TRBD2 | CASSIGAGGSVTQYF
TRBJ1-6 | TRBV4-2 | . | CASSQGHEGAPLHF
TRBJ1-2 | TRBV29-1 | . | CSVEDGPANYGYTF
TRBJ2-1 | TRBV5-7 | TRBD2 | CASSFSGRVGNEQFF
TRBJ2-6 | TRBV9 | . | CASSALGSGANVLTF
TRBJ1-1 | TRBV10-3 | . | CAISARERTEAFF
TRBJ2-7 | TRBV28 | . | CASRSGQSYEQYF
TRBJ2-5 | TRBV11-3 | TRBD2 | CASSLDGLAGSETQYF
TRBJ2-5 | TRBV11-3 | TRBD1 | CASSPHGTVQETQYF
TRBJ2-6 | TRBV19 | . | CASTSVGRSGANVLTF
TRBJ2-1 | TRBV7-3 | TRBD2 | CASSPGTSTEQFF
TRBJ1-2 | TRBV5-6 | . | CASSWRPSNYGYTF
TRBJ1-1 | TRBV11-2 | . | CASSFGVDTEAFF
TRBJ1-2 | TRBV29-1 | . | CSVDGRIQNYGYTF
TRBJ1-1 | TRBV30 | . | CAWSGMNTEAFF
TRBJ2-7 | TRBV15 | . | CATSRSAGISSYEQYF
TRBJ2-3 | TRBV6-1 | TRBD2 | CASRKAGDRTDTQYF
TRBJ1-5 | TRBV7-9 | . | CASSLNPDQPQHF
TRBJ2-1 | TRBV29-1 | TRBD2 | CSVELAVRPYNEQFF
TRBJ1-2 | TRBV11-2 | . | CASSRSGGQNGYTF
TRBJ1-5 | TRBV30 | . | CAWSGGVYNQPQHF
TRBJ1-1 | TRBV15 | . | CATSRGTQDEAFF